The 6 T cell receptor beta chains below all came from one sample that was sequenced in a study of cytomegalovirus exposure and HLA in healthy donors. Sequencing was performed with immunoSEQ multiplex PCR; in TCRdb, only in-frame clones are kept and a portion is missing. Counted here are approximately 200,000 clones, 80% to 90% occurring once; the ten biggest clones make up around 3%. Sequences were obtained from PBMCs. The receptor set was obtained from a woman in her late teens or twenties in good health and CMV-seronegative.

The V gene is TRBV7-2, the J gene TRBJ2-7; possibly TRBD2 for D (6 bases). V lost 5 bases to trimming and J lost 0 bases, with 14 bases between them. Germline-derived CDR1 and CDR2 are SGHTA and FQGNSA. This CDR3 is 15 amino acids long. CDR3 nucleotide sequence: TGTGCCAGCAGCCCGTCGGGGGATGTCTCCTACGAGCAGTACTTC. Amino acid sequence: CASSPSGDVSYEQYF.

The chain combines TRBV7-2 with TRBJ1-1; D call uncertain. CDR1 and CDR2 from the germline V gene are SGHTA and FQGNSA. The CDR3 is made up of 11 amino acids. V was clipped by 3 bases and J by 6 bases, with 5 bases between them. For the CDR3, the DNA is TGTGCCAGCAGCTTCCCGGCTGAAGCTTTCTTT. The encoded protein is CASSFPAEAFF.

The genes are TRBV11-3 and TRBJ2-2; 10 bases map to TRBD2. The CDR3 covers 16 residues. V was clipped by 2 bases and J by 5 bases; unmatched bases: 5. Germline assignment: CDR1 SGHNT and CDR2 YENEEA. Here the CDR3 reads CASSLFSSGSTGELFF. CDR3 nucleotides: TGTGCCAGCAGCTTATTCTCTAGCGGGAGTACCGGGGAGCTGTTTTTT. The full variable domain, its missing parts supplied by reference TRBV11-3 and TRBJ2-2, is EAGVVQSPRYKIIEKKQPVAFWCNPISGHNTLYWYLQNLGQGPELLIRYENEEAVDDSQLPKDRFSAERLKGVDSTLKIQPAELGDSAVYLCASSLFSSGSTGELFFGEGSRLTVL.

This chain uses TRBV27 with TRBJ1-1; possibly TRBD1 for D (5 bases). The V end was cut by 6 bases, the J end by 2 bases, with 19 bases between. This CDR3 spans 16 amino acids. Germline values: CDR1 MNHEY, CDR2 SMNVEV (reference sequence). The CDR3 DNA reads as TGTGCCAGCAGGAGTTTGGCGGGGGGGACTAACACTGAAGCTTTCTTT. Its translation is CASRSLAGGTNTEAFF.

V usage is TRBV7-2 and J usage is TRBJ1-2; D gene unclear. Trimming removed 2 bases at V and 5 bases at J, with 12 bases between. This CDR3 is 14 amino acids long. The V gene's germline CDR1 is SGHTA and CDR2 FQGNSA. The CDR3 nucleotides are TGTGCCAGCAGCTTAAGTCAGGCCACTTATGGCTACACCTTC. Translating gives CASSLSQATYGYTF.

The genes are TRBV4-1 and TRBJ1-1; no definite D call. Trimming left V 6 bases short and J 8 bases short, with 25 bases between. CDR1 is MGHRA, CDR2 YSYEKL, per germline. This CDR3 is built from 16 residues. CDR3 sequence reads: CASSPIGRARESEAFF. CDR3 nucleotide sequence: TGCGCCAGCAGTCCCATTGGCAGAGCGAGGGAATCCGAAGCTTTCTTT.